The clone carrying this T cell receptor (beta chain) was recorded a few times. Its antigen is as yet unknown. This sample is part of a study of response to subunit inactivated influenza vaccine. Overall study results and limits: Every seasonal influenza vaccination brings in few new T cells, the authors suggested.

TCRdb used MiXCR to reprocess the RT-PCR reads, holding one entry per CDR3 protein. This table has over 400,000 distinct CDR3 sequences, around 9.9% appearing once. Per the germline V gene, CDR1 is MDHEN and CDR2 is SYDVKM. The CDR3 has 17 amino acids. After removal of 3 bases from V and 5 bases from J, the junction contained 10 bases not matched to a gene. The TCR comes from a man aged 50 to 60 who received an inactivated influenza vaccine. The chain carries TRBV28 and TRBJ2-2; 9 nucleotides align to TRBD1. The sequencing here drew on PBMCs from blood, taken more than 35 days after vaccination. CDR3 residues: CASSFYLGQGETGELFF. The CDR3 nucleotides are TGTGCCAGCAGTTTCTACCTGGGACAGGGAGAGACCGGGGAGCTGTTTTTT.